Shown below are 3 T cell receptor beta chains from a single sample sequenced in a study of regulatory T cells in long-lasting Graves disease. Sample time point: persistent/refractory GD, antithyroid drugs over 5 years with positive TRAb. The TCR library was made from RNA extracted from PBMCs. Through Arm-PCR of CDR3 regions and iRepertoire HTBI primers, TCR beta libraries were built. TCRdb recomputed calls from the multiplex PCR reads with MiXCR, one row per CDR3 protein. The sample lists under 500,000 distinct CDR3 sequences; under 25% were seen once. This specimen consisted of peripheral blood mononuclear cells (PBMCs), obtained when the disease was refractory, from a patient treated with antithyroid drugs. The receptors derive from a female donor with Graves disease.

V usage is TRBV28 and J usage is TRBJ2-3; 7 positions match TRBD1. J was trimmed by 1 base and V by 6 bases; bases with no gene match: 7. This CDR3 comprises 15 residues. Germline V CDR1 and CDR2: MDHEN, SYDVKM. CDR3 in amino acids: CASRPQGRRTDTQYF. The CDR3 DNA reads TGTGCCAGCAGACCACAGGGGCGGCGCACAGATACGCAGTATTTT.

This clonotype showed up many times. The rearrangement links TRBV28 to TRBJ2-2; 7 nucleotides match TRBD2. After removal of 6 bases from V and 9 bases from J, the junction contained 10 bases not matched to a gene. Germline V gene lookup returns CDR1 MDHEN and CDR2 SYDVKM. The CDR3 consists of 14 residues. CDR3 loop: CASSLPGGVRELFF. As DNA, the CDR3 is TGTGCCAGCAGCCTCCCTGGGGGGGTCCGGGAGCTGTTTTTT.

This clonotype was observed many times. This chain links TRBV6-1 with TRBJ1-1; tentatively, D is TRBD1 (6 bases). V was cut by 7 bases and J by 5 bases, with 11 bases left in between. The CDR3 covers 12 residues. Germline V gene lookup returns CDR1 MNHNS and CDR2 SASEGT. The CDR3 sequence: CASKIGQTEAFF. In DNA form, the CDR3 reads TGTGCCAGCAAAATAGGACAGACTGAAGCTTTCTTT.